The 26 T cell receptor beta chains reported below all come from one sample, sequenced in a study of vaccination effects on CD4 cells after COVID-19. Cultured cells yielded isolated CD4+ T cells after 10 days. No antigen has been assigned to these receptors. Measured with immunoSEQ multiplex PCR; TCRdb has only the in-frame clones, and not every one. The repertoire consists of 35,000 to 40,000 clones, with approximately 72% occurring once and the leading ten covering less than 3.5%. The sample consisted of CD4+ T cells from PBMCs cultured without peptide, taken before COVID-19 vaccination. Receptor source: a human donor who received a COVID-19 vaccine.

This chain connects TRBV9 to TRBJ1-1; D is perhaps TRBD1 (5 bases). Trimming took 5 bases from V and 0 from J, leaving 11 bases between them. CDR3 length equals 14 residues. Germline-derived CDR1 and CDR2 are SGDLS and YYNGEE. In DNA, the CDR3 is TGTGCCAGCAGTTTCGGGACCGTGAACACTGAAGCTTTCTTT. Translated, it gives CASSFGTVNTEAFF.

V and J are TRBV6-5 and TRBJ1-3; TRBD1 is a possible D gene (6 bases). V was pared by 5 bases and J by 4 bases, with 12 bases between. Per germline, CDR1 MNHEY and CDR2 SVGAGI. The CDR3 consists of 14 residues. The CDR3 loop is CASSPNDRGNTIYF. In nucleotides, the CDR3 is TGTGCCAGCAGTCCGAATGACAGGGGAAACACCATATATTTT.

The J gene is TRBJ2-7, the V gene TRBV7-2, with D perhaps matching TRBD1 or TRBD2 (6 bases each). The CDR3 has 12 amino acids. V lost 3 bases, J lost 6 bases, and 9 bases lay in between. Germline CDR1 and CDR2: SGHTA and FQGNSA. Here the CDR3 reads CASSFRGGEQYF. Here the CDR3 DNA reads TGTGCCAGCAGCTTCAGGGGAGGCGAGCAGTACTTC.

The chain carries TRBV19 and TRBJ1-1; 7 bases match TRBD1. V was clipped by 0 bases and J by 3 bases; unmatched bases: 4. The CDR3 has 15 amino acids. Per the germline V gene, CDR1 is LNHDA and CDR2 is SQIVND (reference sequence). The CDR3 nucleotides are TGTGCCAGTAGTATAGATCAGGGGGGGGACACTGAAGCTTTCTTT. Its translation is CASSIDQGGDTEAFF.

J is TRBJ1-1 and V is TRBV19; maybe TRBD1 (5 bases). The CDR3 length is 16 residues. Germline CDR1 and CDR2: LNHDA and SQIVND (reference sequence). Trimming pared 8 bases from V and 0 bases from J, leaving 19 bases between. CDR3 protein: CASSRGQGRMNTEAFF. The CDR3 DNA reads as TGTGCCAGTTCCCGCGGGCAGGGTCGAATGAACACTGAAGCTTTCTTT.

For the CDR3, the DNA is TGTGCCAGCAGCCGCCTAGCGGGACCAGATACGCAGTATTTT. This encodes CASSRLAGPDTQYF. J is TRBJ2-3 and V is TRBV3-1 (or the pseudogene TRBV3-2), with 9 positions matching TRBD2. Per the germline V gene, CDR1 is LGHDT and CDR2 is YNNKEL (reference sequence). The CDR3 is 14 residues long. The ends lost 4 bases at V and 4 bases at J; junction bases unmatched: 3.

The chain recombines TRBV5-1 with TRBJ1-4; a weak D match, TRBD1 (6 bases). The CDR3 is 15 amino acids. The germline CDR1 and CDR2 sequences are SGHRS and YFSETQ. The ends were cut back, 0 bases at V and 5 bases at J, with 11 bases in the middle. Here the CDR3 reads CASSLAGQANEKLFF. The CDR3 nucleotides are TGCGCCAGCAGCTTGGCGGGACAAGCGAATGAAAAACTGTTTTTT.

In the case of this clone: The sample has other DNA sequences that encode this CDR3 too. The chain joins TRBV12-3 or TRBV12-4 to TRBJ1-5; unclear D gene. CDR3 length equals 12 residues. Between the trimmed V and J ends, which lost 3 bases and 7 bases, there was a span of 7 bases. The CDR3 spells CASSFISQPQHF. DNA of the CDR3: TGTGCCAGCAGTTTTATCTCCCAGCCCCAGCATTTT.

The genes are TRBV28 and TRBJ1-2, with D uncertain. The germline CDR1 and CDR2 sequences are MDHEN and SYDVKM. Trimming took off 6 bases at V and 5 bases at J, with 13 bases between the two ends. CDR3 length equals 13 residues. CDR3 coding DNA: TGTGCCAGCAGACTTCACATGGGGTATGGCTACACCTTC. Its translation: CASRLHMGYGYTF.

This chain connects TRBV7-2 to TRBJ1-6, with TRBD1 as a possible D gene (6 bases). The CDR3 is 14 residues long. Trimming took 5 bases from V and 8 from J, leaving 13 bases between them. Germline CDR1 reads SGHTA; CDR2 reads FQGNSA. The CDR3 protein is CASSLTGQYSPLHF. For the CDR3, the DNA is TGTGCCAGCAGCCTAACAGGGCAATATTCACCCCTCCACTTT.

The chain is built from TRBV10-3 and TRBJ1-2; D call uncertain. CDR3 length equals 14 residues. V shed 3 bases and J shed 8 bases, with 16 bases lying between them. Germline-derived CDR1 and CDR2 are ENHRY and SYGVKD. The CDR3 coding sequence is TGTGCCATCAGTGATGCCGTTCCTGCTGGGGGCTACACCTTC. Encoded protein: CAISDAVPAGGYTF.

The CDR3 sequence: CASSWLAGGLTRPNNEQFF. The CDR3, as DNA: TGTGCCAGCAGCTGGCTAGCGGGGGGCCTGACTCGACCAAACAATGAGCAGTTCTTC. The chain links TRBV7-3 to TRBJ2-1; 11 bases are shared with TRBD2. V lost 4 bases, J lost 5 bases, and 16 bases stayed unmatched. CDR3 size: 19 residues. Germline V gene data show CDR1 as SGHTA and CDR2 as FQGTGA. Full variable domain (remainder filled in from reference TRBV7-3 and TRBJ2-1): GAGVSQTPSNKVTEKGKYVELRCDPISGHTALYWYRQSLGQGPEFLIYFQGTGAADDSGLPNDRFFAVRPEGSVSTLKIQRTERGDSAVYLCASSWLAGGLTRPNNEQFFGPGTRLTVL.

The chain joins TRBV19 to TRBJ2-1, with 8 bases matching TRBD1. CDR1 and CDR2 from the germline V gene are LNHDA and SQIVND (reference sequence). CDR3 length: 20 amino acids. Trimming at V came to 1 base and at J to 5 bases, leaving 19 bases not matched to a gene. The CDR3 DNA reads TGTGCCAGTAGTATAGTAGGACAGGGTCTTGTCGGGGGTTACAACAATGAGCAGTTCTTC. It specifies CASSIVGQGLVGGYNNEQFF. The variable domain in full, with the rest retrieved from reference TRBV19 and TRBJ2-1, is DGGITQSPKYLFRKEGQNVTLSCEQNLNHDAMYWYRQDPGQGLRLIYYSQIVNDFQKGDIAEGYSVSREKKESFPLTVTSAQKNPTAFYLCASSIVGQGLVGGYNNEQFFGPGTRLTVL.

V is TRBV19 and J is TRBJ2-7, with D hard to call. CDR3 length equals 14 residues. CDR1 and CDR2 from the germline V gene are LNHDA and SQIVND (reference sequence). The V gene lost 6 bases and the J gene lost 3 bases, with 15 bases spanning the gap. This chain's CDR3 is CASSGPYPNYEQYF. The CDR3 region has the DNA TGTGCCAGTAGCGGACCCTACCCAAACTACGAGCAGTACTTC.

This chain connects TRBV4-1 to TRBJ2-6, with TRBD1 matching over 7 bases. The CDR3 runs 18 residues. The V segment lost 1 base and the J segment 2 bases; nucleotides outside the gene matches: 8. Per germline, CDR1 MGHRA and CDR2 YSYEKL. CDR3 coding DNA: TGCGCCAGCAGCCAAGGTCGACAGGGAGTCACTGGGGCCAACGTCCTGACTTTC. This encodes CASSQGRQGVTGANVLTF.

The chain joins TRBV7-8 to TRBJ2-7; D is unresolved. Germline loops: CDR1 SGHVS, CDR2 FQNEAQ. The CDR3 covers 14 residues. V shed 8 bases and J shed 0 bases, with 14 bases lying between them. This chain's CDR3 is CASVMDGYSYEQYF. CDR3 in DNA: TGTGCCAGCGTAATGGACGGCTACTCCTACGAGCAGTACTTC.

Here the CDR3 DNA reads TGTGCTAGTGGTTTGCCGCCCAGGACACAACTGTTTTTT. As protein: CASGLPPRTQLFF. The chain combines TRBV12-5 with TRBJ1-4, with D possibly being TRBD1 (5 bases). Trimming took off 2 bases at V and 12 bases at J, with 13 bases between the two ends. The CDR3 is 13 residues long. The germline V gene has CDR1 LGHNT and CDR2 FRNRAP.

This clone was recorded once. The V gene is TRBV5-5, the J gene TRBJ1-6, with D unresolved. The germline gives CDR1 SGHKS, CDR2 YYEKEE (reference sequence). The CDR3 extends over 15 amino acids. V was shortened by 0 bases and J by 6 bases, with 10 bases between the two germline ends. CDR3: CASSLERRFNSPLHF. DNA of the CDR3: TGTGCCAGCAGCTTGGAACGACGCTTTAATTCACCCCTCCACTTT.

CDR3 region: CASSINLNTGELFF. CDR3 sequence (DNA): TGTGCCAGTAGTATAAACCTGAACACCGGGGAGCTGTTTTTT. This chain connects TRBV19 to TRBJ2-2; no reliable D call. The germline V gene encodes CDR1 LNHDA and CDR2 SQIVND (reference sequence). The CDR3 has 14 residues. Trimming cost V 2 bases and J 1 base, with 5 bases left between them.

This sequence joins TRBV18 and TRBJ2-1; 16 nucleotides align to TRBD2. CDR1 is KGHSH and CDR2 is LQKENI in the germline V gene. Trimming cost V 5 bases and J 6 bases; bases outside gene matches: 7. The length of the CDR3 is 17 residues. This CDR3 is CASSSGLAGGPRNEQFF. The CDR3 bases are TGTGCCAGCTCATCGGGACTAGCGGGAGGGCCCCGCAATGAGCAGTTCTTC.

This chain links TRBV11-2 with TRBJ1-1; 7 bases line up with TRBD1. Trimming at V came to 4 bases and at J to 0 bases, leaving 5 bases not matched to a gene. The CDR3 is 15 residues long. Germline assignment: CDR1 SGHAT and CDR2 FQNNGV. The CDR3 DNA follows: TGTGCCAGCAGCTCATCAGGGGGGGTGAACACTGAAGCTTTCTTT. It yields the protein CASSSSGGVNTEAFF. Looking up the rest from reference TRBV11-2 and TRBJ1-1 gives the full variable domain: EAGVAQSPRYKIIEKRQSVAFWCNPISGHATLYWYQQILGQGPKLLIQFQNNGVVDDSQLPKDRFSAERLKGVDSTLKIQPAKLEDSAVYLCASSSSGGVNTEAFFGQGTRLTVV.

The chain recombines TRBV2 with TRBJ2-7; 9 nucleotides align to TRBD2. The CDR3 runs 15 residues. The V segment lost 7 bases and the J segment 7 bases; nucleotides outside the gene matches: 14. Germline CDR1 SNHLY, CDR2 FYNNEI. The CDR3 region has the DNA TGTGCCAGCACCGATGGAAGCGGGAGGACTGGTGAGCAGTACTTC. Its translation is CASTDGSGRTGEQYF.

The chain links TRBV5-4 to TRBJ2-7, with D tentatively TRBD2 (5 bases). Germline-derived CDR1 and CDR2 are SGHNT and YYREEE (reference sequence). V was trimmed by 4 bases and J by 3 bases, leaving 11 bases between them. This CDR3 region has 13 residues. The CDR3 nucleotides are TGTGCCAGCAGCCAGGACGGACTCTACGAGCAGTACTTC. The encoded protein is CASSQDGLYEQYF.

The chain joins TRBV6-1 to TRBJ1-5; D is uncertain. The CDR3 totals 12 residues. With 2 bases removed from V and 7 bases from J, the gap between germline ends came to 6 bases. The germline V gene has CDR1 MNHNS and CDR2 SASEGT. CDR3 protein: CASSERAQPQHF. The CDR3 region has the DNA TGTGCCAGCAGTGAACGAGCCCAGCCCCAGCATTTT.

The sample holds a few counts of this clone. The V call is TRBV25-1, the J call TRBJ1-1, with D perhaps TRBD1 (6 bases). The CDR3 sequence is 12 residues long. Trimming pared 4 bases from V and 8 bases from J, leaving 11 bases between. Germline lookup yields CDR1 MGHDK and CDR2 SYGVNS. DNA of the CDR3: TGTGCCAGCAGTGGGACAGAGAGGGAAGCTTTCTTT. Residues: CASSGTEREAFF.

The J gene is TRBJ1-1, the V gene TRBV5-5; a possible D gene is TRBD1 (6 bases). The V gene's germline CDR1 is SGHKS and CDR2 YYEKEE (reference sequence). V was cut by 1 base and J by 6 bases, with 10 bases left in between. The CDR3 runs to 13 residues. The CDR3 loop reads CASSLRGLAEAFF. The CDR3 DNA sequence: TGTGCCAGCAGCTTGCGGGGGCTCGCTGAAGCTTTCTTT.